This note documents a single T cell receptor (beta chain) sequence. These data belong to a study of blood T cell repertoires in COVID-19. As for the study in general: Researchers got acute and convalescent COVID-19 samples from the United States, Italy and Spain. Sources were T cells, B-cell-depleted T cells, or PBMCs; the material itself was cDNA or gDNA.

CDR1 is SEHNR, CDR2 FQNEAQ, per germline (reference sequence). The CDR3 runs 14 residues. The V segment lost 5 bases and the J segment 8 bases; nucleotides outside the gene matches: 5. Methods used by the authors: From reference gene primer amplification, estimates of nucleated cell counts were derived. Method: immunoSEQ multiplex PCR; TCRdb's copy keeps in-frame clones and lacks some. V, J and clone size derive from that table, while D and trimming were established from the DNA sequence. The sample gives around 110,000 clones, roughly 84% of which show up once; roughly 4.4% is in the top ten. Sequencing input: peripheral blood. The source of this sequence is a human donor in a cohort sampled during active COVID-19. The rearrangement joins TRBV7-9 to TRBJ2-1, with 11 bases that match TRBD1. The CDR3: CASSPGQGADEQFF. In nucleotides, the CDR3 is TGTGCCAGCAGCCCCGGACAGGGGGCCGATGAGCAGTTCTTC.